Each of the 11 T cell receptor beta chains below was sequenced from the same sample in a study of OX40 agonist ivuxolimab in advanced cancers. Generated by immunoSEQ multiplex PCR, the TCRdb table keeps only in-frame clones and is missing some. The sample lists approximately 79,000 clones; over 70% were seen once. The specimen was CD4+ or CD8+ T cells sorted from blood, collected in a trial of the OX40 agonist ivuxolimab. Source of these receptors: an adult with an advanced solid tumor such as melanoma, head and neck, liver or kidney cancer.

This clone showed up just a few times. The chain recombines TRBV9 with TRBJ1-2; D not certain. The V gene lost 3 bases and the J gene lost 4 bases, with 10 bases spanning the gap. CDR3 length: 13 amino acids. Germline loops: CDR1 SGDLS, CDR2 YYNGEE. CDR3 bases: TGTGCCAGCAGCGCCAGCGACGGCTATGGCTACACCTTC. Encoded protein: CASSASDGYGYTF.

The chain uses TRBV5-1 and TRBJ2-6; D not resolved. V lost 1 base to trimming and J lost 3 bases, with 5 bases between them. There are 14 residues in the CDR3. CDR1 SGHRS and CDR2 YFSETQ come from the germline V gene. CDR3 protein: CASSLTNGANVLTF. CDR3 bases: TGCGCCAGCAGCTTGACAAATGGGGCCAACGTCCTGACTTTC.

The CDR3 protein is CASSPRGGRSTNEKLFF. CDR3 coding DNA: TGTGCCAGCTCACCGCGAGGGGGACGTTCAACTAATGAAAAACTGTTTTTT. The chain links TRBV18 to TRBJ1-4; D is possibly TRBD1 (6 bases). V gave up 3 bases and J gave up 0 bases, with 14 bases separating them. This CDR3 has 17 amino acids. CDR1 is KGHSH, CDR2 LQKENI, per germline.

The V call is TRBV9, the J call TRBJ2-1; 9 bases match TRBD2. Germline V gene sequence: CDR1 SGDLS, CDR2 YYNGEE. After removal of 2 bases from V and 6 bases from J, the junction contained 6 bases not matched to a gene. This CDR3 spans 15 amino acids. CDR3 sequence: CASSVSGGRSNEQFF. CDR3 nucleotide sequence: TGTGCCAGCAGCGTTAGCGGGGGCCGCTCCAATGAGCAGTTCTTC.

The V call is TRBV6-4, the J call TRBJ2-1; 9 nucleotides match TRBD1. The junction had 21 bases not matched to a gene; V was cut back by 7 bases and J by 5 bases. The CDR3 runs 19 residues. CDR1 and CDR2 (germline): MRHNA, SNTAGT. The CDR3 reads CASMGPILGNRGPDNEQFF. The CDR3, as DNA: TGTGCCAGCATGGGACCAATATTAGGGAACAGGGGGCCCGACAATGAGCAGTTCTTC.

The gene calls are TRBV28 and TRBJ1-2; D is ambiguous. V lost 3 bases to trimming and J lost 9 bases, with 14 bases between them. The germline CDR1 and CDR2 sequences are MDHEN and SYDVKM. The CDR3 loop spans 13 amino acids. The DNA of the CDR3 is TGTGCCAGCAGTTTGAAGGTAGGACCCAGCTACACCTTC. Protein product: CASSLKVGPSYTF.

This clone was counted a few times. The chain carries TRBV29-1 and TRBJ1-2; D is uncertain. Germline CDR1 is SQVTM and CDR2 is ANQGSEA. The CDR3 runs to 14 residues. V lost 1 base to trimming and J lost 0 bases, with 9 bases between them. This CDR3 is CSVEANEANYGYTF. The CDR3, as DNA: TGCAGCGTTGAAGCGAATGAAGCTAACTATGGCTACACCTTC.

V usage is TRBV9 and J usage is TRBJ1-6, with no clear D. The V and J ends lost 3 bases and 11 bases respectively, with 12 bases between them. Looked up from germline, CDR1 is SGDLS and CDR2 is YYNGEE. The CDR3 has 13 amino acids. CDR3 sequence: CASSAAPRTPLHF. The CDR3 nucleotides are TGTGCCAGCAGCGCAGCCCCCCGGACACCCCTCCACTTT.

This clone has just a few counts. The rearrangement links TRBV4-3 to TRBJ2-7, with a tentative D call TRBD2 (5 bases). This CDR3 contains 15 residues. V was shortened by 0 bases and J by 7 bases, with 16 bases between the two germline ends. Germline V CDR1 and CDR2: LGHNA, YSLEER. The CDR3 spells CASSQDFGDSGEQYF. In DNA form, the CDR3 reads TGCGCCAGCAGCCAAGATTTTGGGGATTCGGGGGAGCAGTACTTC.

This chain uses TRBV4-1 with TRBJ1-2, with TRBD1 matching 9 bases. From germline, CDR1 is MGHRA and CDR2 YSYEKL. The ends lost 0 bases at V and 7 bases at J; junction bases unmatched: 9. CDR3 length: 16 residues. CDR3 DNA sequence: TGCGCCAGCAGCCAAGAAAGGGGACAGGGAGGAGGTGGCTACACCTTC. Translating it yields CASSQERGQGGGGYTF.

In DNA form, the CDR3 reads TGCGCCAGCAGCCAACCCGGGACGGAATACAATGAGCAGTTCTTC. This sequence encodes CASSQPGTEYNEQFF. The gene calls are TRBV4-1 and TRBJ2-1; perhaps D is TRBD1 or TRBD2 (5 bases each). The CDR3 is made up of 15 amino acids. Trimming removed 2 bases from V and 4 bases from J, with 12 bases in between. The V gene's germline CDR1 is MGHRA and CDR2 YSYEKL.